This is a list of T cell receptor beta chains from one sample in a study of STAT3 mutations in large granular lymphocyte leukemia. Sequenced by immunoSEQ multiplex PCR; TCRdb stores in-frame clones only, minus some. This sample yields 2,500 to 3,500 clones, of which 88% are seen a single time; roughly 51% belongs to the top ten. The sequenced sample consisted of peripheral blood mononuclear cells. All receptors derive from a man aged 40-55 years with T-cell large granular lymphocyte leukemia. Some clones in this sample may be carry-over from other donors' samples. CDR3s include the opening cysteine and the closing phenylalanine or tryptophan. D genes are given only for firm matches. Clone size is not always given. Where it is, it says once, few, many or a class for expanded clones.

D	V	J	size	CDR3	DNA
.	TRBV27	TRBJ1-2	once	CASSPSGAYGYTF	TGTGCCAGCAGTCCCTCAGGGGCCTATGGCTACACCTTC
.	TRBV27	TRBJ1-2	.	CASSFQGPYGYTF	TGTGCCAGCAGTTTCCAGGGGCCTTATGGCTACACCTTC
.	TRBV15	TRBJ1-1	.	CATSRDHRDWVTEAFF	TGTGCCACCAGCAGAGATCACAGGGATTGGGTCACTGAAGCTTTCTTT
.	TRBV7-9	TRBJ1-1	.	CASSYSGGRGGGTEAFF	TGTGCCAGCAGCTATTCTGGAGGTAGAGGGGGGGGCACTGAAGCTTTCTTT
.	TRBV4-1	TRBJ2-7	once	CASSQERTAGSYEQYF	TGCGCCAGCAGCCAAGAACGGACAGCGGGCTCCTACGAGCAGTACTTC
.	TRBV7-3	TRBJ1-1	.	CASSSSGVGGTTEAFF	TGTGCCAGCAGCTCCTCGGGGGTAGGGGGGACGACTGAAGCTTTCTTT
.	TRBV7-7	TRBJ2-5	once	CASSLGRVYQETQYF	TGTGCCAGCAGCTTAGGACGGGTGTACCAAGAGACCCAGTACTTC
TRBD2	TRBV2	TRBJ2-7	.	CASSSRGGNRREQYF	TGTGCCAGCAGTTCTCGCGGGGGGAATCGCAGAGAGCAGTACTTC
.	TRBV18	TRBJ2-7	.	CASSPPAASAYEQYF	TGTGCCAGCTCACCACCGGCCGCTAGCGCCTACGAGCAGTACTTC
.	TRBV7-9	TRBJ2-7	.	CASSPSGVSYEQYF	TGTGCCAGCAGCCCGTCGGGGGTATCCTACGAGCAGTACTTC
.	TRBV6-5	TRBJ2-1	.	CASSPGVGTFF	TGTGCCAGCAGCCCCGGGGTGGGTACGTTCTTC
TRBD1	TRBV18	TRBJ2-7	.	CASSPPLEHRGAYYEQYF	TGTGCCAGCTCACCACCGCTAGAACACAGGGGCGCGTACTACGAGCAGTACTTC
TRBD2	TRBV5-4	TRBJ2-3	.	CASSFKAGGGADTQYF	TGTGCCAGCAGCTTTAAAGCGGGGGGCGGGGCAGATACGCAGTATTTT
.	TRBV29-1	TRBJ2-3	.	CSVEGADTQYF	TGCAGCGTTGAAGGGGCAGATACGCAGTATTTT
.	TRBV5-1	TRBJ2-2	few	CASSWPTATGELFF	TGCGCCAGCAGCTGGCCGACAGCCACCGGGGAGCTGTTTTTT
.	TRBV5-1	TRBJ2-1	.	CASRLERIDNEQFF	TGCGCCAGCAGGTTAGAGAGGATCGACAATGAGCAGTTCTTC
.	TRBV5-4	TRBJ1-2	.	CASSLGGSYGYTF	TGTGCCAGCAGCTTGGGAGGGTCCTATGGCTACACCTTC
TRBD1	TRBV4-3	TRBJ1-2	.	CASSQDMTGANYGYTF	TGCGCCAGCAGCCAGGACATGACAGGGGCTAACTATGGCTACACCTTC
TRBD1	TRBV5-1	TRBJ2-5	.	CASSEDRGLETQYF	TGCGCCAGCAGCGAGGACAGGGGGCTGGAGACCCAGTACTTC
TRBD2	TRBV27	TRBJ2-7	.	CASSPIPTPWLAGSYEQYF	TGTGCCAGCAGTCCGATTCCGACCCCCTGGCTAGCGGGCTCCTACGAGCAGTACTTC
TRBD2	TRBV5-4	TRBJ2-7	.	CASSRGGLSSYEQYF	TGTGCCAGCAGTCGCGGGGGGCTGAGCTCCTACGAGCAGTACTTC
.	TRBV7-9	TRBJ2-7	few	CASSSGRSSYEQYF	TGTGCCAGCAGCTCGGGACGGAGCTCCTACGAGCAGTACTTC
.	TRBV18	TRBJ1-2	.	CASSPDVPNYGYTF	TGTGCCAGCTCACCGGACGTCCCTAACTATGGCTACACCTTC
.	TRBV5-1	TRBJ2-7	.	CASSYTGAYEQYF	TGCGCCAGCAGCTATACAGGAGCCTACGAGCAGTACTTC
.	TRBV30	TRBJ1-5	.	CAWSATGRSNQPQHF	TGTGCCTGGAGTGCTACAGGCCGTAGCAATCAGCCCCAGCATTTT
TRBD1	TRBV7-9	TRBJ1-6	.	CASSLVVTGNSPLHF	TGTGCCAGCAGCTTAGTTGTGACAGGGAATTCACCCCTCCACTTT
TRBD2	TRBV6-4	TRBJ2-2	.	CASKGSGDTGELFF	TGTGCCAGCAAAGGTAGCGGGGACACCGGGGAGCTGTTTTTT
.	TRBV18	TRBJ2-3	once	CASSPPGTADTQYF	TGTGCCAGCTCACCCCCAGGGACCGCAGATACGCAGTATTTT
TRBD1	TRBV30	TRBJ2-1	few	CAWSGGQGASYNEQFF	TGTGCCTGGAGTGGAGGACAGGGGGCTTCCTACAATGAGCAGTTCTTC
TRBD1	TRBV19	TRBJ1-5	.	CASSPRDRTLEGNQPQHF	TGTGCCAGTAGTCCCCGGGACAGGACTTTAGAGGGCAATCAGCCCCAGCATTTT
.	TRBV27	TRBJ1-5	.	CASSLSAGVQPQHF	TGTGCCAGCAGTTTGTCGGCAGGGGTGCAGCCCCAGCATTTT
.	TRBV7-2	TRBJ2-7	.	CASSLDWGEQYF	TGTGCCAGCAGCTTAGATTGGGGCGAGCAGTACTTC
.	TRBV9	TRBJ2-1	.	CASSVGGASLVEQFF	TGTGCCAGCAGCGTAGGGGGGGCGAGTTTAGTTGAGCAGTTCTTC
.	TRBV7-2	TRBJ2-7	.	CASSLLPYTYEQYF	TGTGCCAGCAGCCTCCTACCCTACACCTACGAGCAGTACTTC
TRBD2	TRBV18	TRBJ2-5	.	CASSPGLDQETQYF	TGTGCCAGCTCACCGGGACTAGACCAAGAGACCCAGTACTTC
.	TRBV9	TRBJ2-1	.	CASSPTDQFYYNEQFF	TGTGCCAGCAGCCCAACGGACCAGTTCTACTACAATGAGCAGTTCTTC
.	TRBV27	TRBJ2-5	.	CASSRLQGREETQYF	TGTGCCAGCAGCAGACTTCAGGGGAGAGAAGAGACCCAGTACTTC
TRBD1	TRBV15	TRBJ2-2	.	CATSKTRDRGTGELFF	TGTGCCACCAGTAAGACGCGGGACAGGGGTACCGGGGAGCTGTTTTTT
TRBD1	TRBV6-6	TRBJ1-2	.	CASSYETGGLYGYTF	TGTGCCAGCAGTTACGAGACAGGGGGCCTCTATGGCTACACCTTC
.	TRBV19	TRBJ2-5	.	CASSIRQRRETQYF	TGTGCCAGTAGTATTCGGCAGAGAAGGGAGACCCAGTACTTC
.	TRBV18	TRBJ1-2	.	CASTAPTEGTYGYTF	TGTGCCAGCACGGCCCCCACCGAAGGGACCTATGGCTACACCTTC
.	TRBV13	TRBJ1-2	.	CASSRGRPPNYGYTF	TGTGCCAGCAGCAGAGGGAGGCCCCCTAACTATGGCTACACCTTC
TRBD1	TRBV20-1	TRBJ2-7	once	CSASPGGEQYF	TGCAGTGCTAGCCCAGGGGGAGAGCAGTACTTC
TRBD1	TRBV25-1	TRBJ1-2	once	CASSTGDYGYTF	TGTGCCAGCAGTACAGGGGACTATGGCTACACCTTC
.	TRBV5-1	TRBJ1-1	.	CASSLGANTEAFF	TGCGCCAGCAGCTTGGGTGCGAACACTGAAGCTTTCTTT